Below, 18 T cell receptor beta chains from the same sample are listed, as sequenced in a study of T cell repertoires in cytomegalovirus infection. These receptors' antigens are unknown. MiXCR was run by TCRdb on the reads, yielding one entry per CDR3 protein. The data hold 350,000 to 400,000 distinct CDR3 sequences, with 34% observed a single time. The sample in question was cultured PBMCs, obtained from culture after CMV antigen stimulation. All receptors come from a human donor in good health (CMV status not recorded). Some clones in this sample may be carry-over from other donors' samples.

V usage is TRBV3-1 and J usage is TRBJ1-2; no clear D gene. The CDR3 has 13 amino acids. Germline CDR1 is LGHDT and CDR2 is YNNKEL (reference sequence). Deletions cut 1 base from V and 8 bases from J, with 11 bases between. CDR3 in amino acids: CASSQARGRGYTF. Here the CDR3 DNA reads TGTGCCAGCAGCCAAGCGCGGGGAAGAGGCTACACCTTC.

The chain is built from TRBV4-1 and TRBJ1-6; TRBD1 matches at 7 bases. This CDR3 is built from 15 residues. Trimming took 0 bases from V and 7 from J; bases not matched to a gene: 3. Germline loops: CDR1 MGHRA, CDR2 YSYEKL. CDR3 sequence: CASSQETGLNSPLHF. The CDR3 region has the DNA TGCGCCAGCAGCCAAGAGACAGGGTTAAATTCACCCCTCCACTTT.

This clonotype appeared once. One end of the junction does not line up with germline, which may come from a read error. The chain recombines TRBV5-1 with TRBJ2-1; 10 bases map to TRBD2. The CDR3 has 14 residues. Germline CDR1 and CDR2: SGHRS and YFSETQ. CDR3 loop: CASSLVSGRTRPSF. CDR3 sequence (DNA): TGCGCCAGCAGCTTGGTTAGCGGGAGGACCCGCCCGTCCTTC.

The table lists this clonotype with a few counts. V usage is TRBV7-3 and J usage is TRBJ2-5; D possibly corresponds to TRBD1 (5 bases). Germline CDR1 SGHTA, CDR2 FQGTGA. This CDR3 region has 13 residues. Trimming pared 5 bases from V and 0 bases from J, leaving 7 bases between. The CDR3 DNA reads TGTGCCAGCAGCAAGGGGTACCAAGAGACCCAGTACTTC. This translates into CASSKGYQETQYF.

The CDR3 loop reads CAISEPLRGRSSNTQYF. Written as DNA, the CDR3 is TGTGCCATCAGTGAGCCTCTCAGGGGGCGGTCTTCCAATACGCAGTATTTT. The V gene is TRBV10-3, the J gene TRBJ2-3; TRBD1 matches at 8 bases. The ends lost 2 bases at V and 7 bases at J; junction bases unmatched: 14. The CDR3 is 17 residues long. Germline V CDR1 and CDR2: ENHRY, SYGVKD.

This clonotype was counted only a few times. This sequence joins TRBV19 and TRBJ2-4; 11 nucleotides agree with TRBD2. CDR1 is LNHDA and CDR2 is SQIVND in the germline V gene (reference sequence). V gave up 5 bases and J gave up 2 bases; unmatched junction bases: 14. This CDR3 has 19 amino acids. In nucleotides, the CDR3 is TGTGCCAGTAGTTCCCGACTAGCGGGGCGGCAAGGGACCAAAAACATTCAGTACTTC. Its protein product is CASSSRLAGRQGTKNIQYF.

This chain uses TRBV7-6 with TRBJ2-3; 13 positions agree with TRBD2. Per the germline V gene, CDR1 is SGHVS and CDR2 is FNYEAQ. The V gene end was trimmed by 4 bases and the J gene end by 6 bases; junction bases not matched to a gene: 4. This CDR3 is 15 amino acids long. CDR3 in amino acids: CASSSTSGRVDTQYF. CDR3 DNA: TGTGCCAGCAGCTCCACTAGCGGGAGGGTCGATACGCAGTATTTT.

This clonotype was counted only a few times. The chain has TRBV4-2 and TRBJ2-5; possibly TRBD2 for D (5 bases). Germline CDR1 reads LGHNA; CDR2 reads YNFKEQ. This CDR3 has 16 amino acids. V was pared by 0 bases and J by 2 bases, with 13 bases between. CDR3 in DNA: TGTGCCAGCAGCCAAGATGGGGAGCTGGGGCAAGAGACCCAGTACTTC. It yields the protein CASSQDGELGQETQYF.

The chain combines TRBV10-3 with TRBJ2-5, with a tentative D call TRBD1 (6 bases). Germline V gene sequence: CDR1 ENHRY, CDR2 SYGVKD. This CDR3 contains 12 residues. V lost 6 bases and J 2 bases, leaving 7 bases between the germline ends. The CDR3: CAIRDSQETQYF. CDR3 nucleotides: TGTGCCATCAGGGACAGTCAAGAGACCCAGTACTTC.

This clonotype came up a few times. The chain carries TRBV11-2 and TRBJ2-2; no reliable D call. The V gene's germline CDR1 is SGHAT and CDR2 FQNNGV. This CDR3 is built from 13 residues. Trimming pared 5 bases from V and 6 bases from J, leaving 10 bases between. CDR3 region: CASSRLSAGELFF. CDR3 in DNA: TGTGCCAGCAGCCGGTTGAGTGCCGGGGAGCTGTTTTTT. Supplemented by reference TRBV11-2 and TRBJ2-2, the full variable domain reads EAGVAQSPRYKIIEKRQSVAFWCNPISGHATLYWYQQILGQGPKLLIQFQNNGVVDDSQLPKDRFSAERLKGVDSTLKIQPAKLEDSAVYLCASSRLSAGELFFGEGSRLTVL.

The J gene is TRBJ1-2, the V gene TRBV7-2; D call uncertain. Between the trimmed V and J ends, which lost 2 bases and 7 bases, there was a span of 14 bases. Per the germline V gene, CDR1 is SGHTA and CDR2 is FQGNSA. This CDR3 is 14 amino acids long. CDR3 in amino acids: CASSLNPWGFGYTF. The CDR3 coding sequence is TGTGCCAGCAGCTTAAACCCCTGGGGTTTTGGCTACACCTTC.

This clonotype was detected only a few times. The chain employs TRBV4-1 and TRBJ1-2; 7 nucleotides line up with TRBD1. This CDR3 region has 17 residues. Germline lookup yields CDR1 MGHRA and CDR2 YSYEKL. The J segment lost 0 bases and the V segment lost 3 bases, leaving 10 bases of the junction unmatched. CDR3 sequence: CASSHSTGTDTNYGYTF. DNA for the CDR3: TGCGCCAGCAGCCATTCCACCGGGACAGATACTAACTATGGCTACACCTTC.

This sequence joins TRBV20-1 and TRBJ2-1; 8 bases match TRBD2. CDR1 and CDR2 from the germline V gene are DFQATT and SNEGSKA (reference sequence). Trimming removed 4 bases from V and 6 bases from J; junction bases left unmatched: 8. CDR3 length: 14 amino acids. The CDR3 DNA reads TGCAGTGCTACCTACGGACTAGCTCTCAATGAGCAGTTCTTC. Translated, it gives CSATYGLALNEQFF.

V gene TRBV28 combines with J gene TRBJ1-3; D might be TRBD1 (6 bases). V gave up 8 bases and J gave up 4 bases, with 15 bases separating them. Looked up from germline, CDR1 is MDHEN and CDR2 is SYDVKM. This CDR3 is built from 14 residues. DNA of the CDR3: TGTGCCAGCGGGGGCGGTGCAAAAGGAAACACCATATATTTT. Translation gives CASGGGAKGNTIYF. The variable domain in full, completed from reference TRBV28 and TRBJ1-3, reads DVKVTQSSRYLVKRTGEKVFLECVQDMDHENMFWYRQDPGLGLRLIYFSYDVKMKEKGDIPEGYSVSREKKERFSLILESASTNQTSMYLCASGGGAKGNTIYFGEGSWLTVV.

The rearrangement uses TRBV6-1 and TRBJ1-1; the D is unclear. V was cut by 7 bases and J by 0 bases, with 18 bases left in between. The CDR3 is 16 amino acids. Per germline, CDR1 MNHNS and CDR2 SASEGT. This chain's CDR3 is CASTSKDGLMNTEAFF. The CDR3 bases are TGTGCCAGCACTTCTAAGGACGGACTCATGAACACTGAAGCTTTCTTT.

The rearrangement links TRBV19 to TRBJ1-2, with TRBD1 identical over 7 bases. Germline V gene data show CDR1 as LNHDA and CDR2 as SQIVND (reference sequence). The ends lost 6 bases at V and 0 bases at J; junction bases unmatched: 19. The CDR3 consists of 19 residues. The CDR3 DNA follows: TGTGCCAGTAGGGGGACAGAGATCTTAGGCTCGCGTCCTAACTATGGCTACACCTTC. Translating gives CASRGTEILGSRPNYGYTF.

In nucleotides, the CDR3 is TGTGCCAGCAGCTTAGGATCCGACAGCACAGATACGCAGTATTTT. As protein: CASSLGSDSTDTQYF. The J gene is TRBJ2-3, the V gene TRBV7-9; D gene uncertain. This CDR3 has 15 residues. CDR1 is SEHNR and CDR2 is FQNEAQ in the germline V gene (reference sequence). With 1 base removed from V and 0 bases from J, the gap between germline ends came to 8 bases.

This rearrangement joins TRBV27 to TRBJ2-7; no definite D call. In germline, CDR1 is MNHEY, CDR2 SMNVEV (reference sequence). The CDR3 is made up of 13 amino acids. V was cut by 5 bases and J by 2 bases, with 10 bases left in between. Written as DNA, the CDR3 is TGTGCCAGCAGTCCCTCGCATGCCTACGAGCAGTACGTC. Protein product: CASSPSHAYEQYV.